This entry is about one T cell receptor (beta chain). Its antigen remains unidentified. V was trimmed by 0 bases and J by 2 bases, leaving 11 bases between them. CDR1 DFQATT and CDR2 SNEGSKA come from the germline V gene (reference sequence). This CDR3 is built from 15 residues. This sample stems from a study of Graves' ophthalmopathy and Graves' hyperthyroidism. The study, taken as a whole, reports: Blood shared most expanded thyroid clonotypes above 0.001 frequency.

Beta-chain TCR CDR3 regions were amplified from RNA transcripts. HTBI-primed first-round RT-PCR preceded second-round multiplex PCR. TCRdb reanalysed the multiplex PCR reads using MiXCR and keeps one entry per CDR3 protein. The data contain around 1.1 million distinct CDR3 sequences, about 36% of them seen just once; the ten biggest clones take up 11%. Patients in the hyperthyroidism group, adults aged 18 to 65, were newly diagnosed, under 2 months' duration. The chain couples TRBV20-1 to TRBJ1-3; D is uncertain. The TCR originated in an adult man with Graves' hyperthyroidism. Sequenced: peripheral blood or thyroid tissue (not recorded which). The CDR3 nucleotides are TGCAGTGCTAGAGATGTCAAAGGACCTGGAAACACCATATATTTT. This translates into CSARDVKGPGNTIYF.